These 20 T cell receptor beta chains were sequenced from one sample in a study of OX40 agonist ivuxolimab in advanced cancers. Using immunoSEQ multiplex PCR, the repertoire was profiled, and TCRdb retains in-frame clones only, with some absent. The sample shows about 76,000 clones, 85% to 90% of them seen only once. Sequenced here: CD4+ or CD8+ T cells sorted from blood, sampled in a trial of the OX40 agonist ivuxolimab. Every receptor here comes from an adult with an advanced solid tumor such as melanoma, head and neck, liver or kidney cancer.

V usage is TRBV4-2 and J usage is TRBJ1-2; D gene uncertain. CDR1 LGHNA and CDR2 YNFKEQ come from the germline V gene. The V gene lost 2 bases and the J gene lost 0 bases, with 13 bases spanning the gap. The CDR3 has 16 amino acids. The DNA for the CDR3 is TGTGCCAGCAGCCAACATAAATCCATAGCTAACTATGGCTACACCTTC. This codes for CASSQHKSIANYGYTF.

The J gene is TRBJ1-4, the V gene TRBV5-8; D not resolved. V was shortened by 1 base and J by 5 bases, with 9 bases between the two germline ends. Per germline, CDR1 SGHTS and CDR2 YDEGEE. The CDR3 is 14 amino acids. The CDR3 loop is CASSLTQWNEKLFF. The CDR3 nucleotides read TGTGCCAGCAGCTTGACACAGTGGAATGAAAAACTGTTTTTT.

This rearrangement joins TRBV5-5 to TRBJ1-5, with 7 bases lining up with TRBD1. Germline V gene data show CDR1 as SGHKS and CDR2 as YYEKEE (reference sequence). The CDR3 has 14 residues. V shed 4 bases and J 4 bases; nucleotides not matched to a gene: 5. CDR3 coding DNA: TGTGCCAGCAGCCTCGGGACAGCGAATCAGCCCCAGCATTTT. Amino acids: CASSLGTANQPQHF.

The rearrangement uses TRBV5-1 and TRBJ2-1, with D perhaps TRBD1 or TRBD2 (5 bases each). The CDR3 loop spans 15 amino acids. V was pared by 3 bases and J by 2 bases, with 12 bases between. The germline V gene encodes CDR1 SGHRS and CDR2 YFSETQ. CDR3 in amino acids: CASSSTGTPYNEQFF. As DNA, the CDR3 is TGCGCCAGCAGCTCCACCGGGACCCCCTACAATGAGCAGTTCTTC.

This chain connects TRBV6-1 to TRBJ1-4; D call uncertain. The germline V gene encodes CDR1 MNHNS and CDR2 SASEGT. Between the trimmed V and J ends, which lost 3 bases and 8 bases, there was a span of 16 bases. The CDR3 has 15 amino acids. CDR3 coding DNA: TGTGCCAGCAGTGACAGTATTGGTGGGAGGGAAAAACTGTTTTTT. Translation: CASSDSIGGREKLFF.

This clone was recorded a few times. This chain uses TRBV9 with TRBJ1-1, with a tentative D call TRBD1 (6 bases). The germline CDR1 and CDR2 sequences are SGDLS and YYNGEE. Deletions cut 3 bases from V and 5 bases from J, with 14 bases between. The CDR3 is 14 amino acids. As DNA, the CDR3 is TGTGCCAGCAGCGCTTACTTAACAGGGACTGAAGCTTTCTTT. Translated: CASSAYLTGTEAFF.

CDR3 sequence: CASAGQMNTEAFF. Here the CDR3 DNA reads TGTGCCAGCGCCGGACAGATGAACACTGAAGCTTTCTTT. The V and J genes are TRBV6-5 and TRBJ1-1, with a weak D call TRBD1 (6 bases). Trimming took 8 bases from V and 0 from J, leaving 10 bases between them. CDR1 is MNHEY and CDR2 is SVGAGI in the germline V gene. The CDR3 runs 13 residues.

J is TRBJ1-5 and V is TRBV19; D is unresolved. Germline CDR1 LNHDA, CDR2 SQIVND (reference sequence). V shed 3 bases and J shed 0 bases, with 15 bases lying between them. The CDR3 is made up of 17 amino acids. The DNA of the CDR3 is TGTGCCAGTAGTATGGCGACGCTCCTCTATAGCAATCAGCCCCAGCATTTT. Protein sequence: CASSMATLLYSNQPQHF.

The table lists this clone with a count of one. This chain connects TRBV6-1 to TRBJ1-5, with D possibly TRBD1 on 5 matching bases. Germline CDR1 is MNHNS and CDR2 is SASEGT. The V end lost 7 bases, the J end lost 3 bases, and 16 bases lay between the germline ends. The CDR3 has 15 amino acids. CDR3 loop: CASTPGGDHNQPQHF. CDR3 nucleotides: TGTGCCAGCACCCCGGGGGGGGACCACAATCAGCCCCAGCATTTT.

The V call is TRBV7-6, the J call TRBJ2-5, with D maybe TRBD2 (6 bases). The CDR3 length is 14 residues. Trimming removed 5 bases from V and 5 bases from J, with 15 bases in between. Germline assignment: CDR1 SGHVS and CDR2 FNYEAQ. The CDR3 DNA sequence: TGTGCCAGCAGCCCCAGTGGGGGGAGGGAGACCCAGTACTTC. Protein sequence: CASSPSGGRETQYF.

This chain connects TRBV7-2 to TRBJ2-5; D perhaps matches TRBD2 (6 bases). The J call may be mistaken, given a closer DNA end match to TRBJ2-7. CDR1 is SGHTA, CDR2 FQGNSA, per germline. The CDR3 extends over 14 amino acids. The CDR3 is CASSRDSSSYEQYF. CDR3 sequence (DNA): TGTGCCAGCAGCCGGGACTCCAGCTCCTACGAGCAGTACTTC.

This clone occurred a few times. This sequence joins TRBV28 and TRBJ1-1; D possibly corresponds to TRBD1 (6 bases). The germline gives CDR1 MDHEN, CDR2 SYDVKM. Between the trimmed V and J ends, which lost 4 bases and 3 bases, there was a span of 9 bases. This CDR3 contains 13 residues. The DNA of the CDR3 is TGTGCCAGCAGTTCGGACAGATACACTGAAGCTTTCTTT. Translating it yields CASSSDRYTEAFF.

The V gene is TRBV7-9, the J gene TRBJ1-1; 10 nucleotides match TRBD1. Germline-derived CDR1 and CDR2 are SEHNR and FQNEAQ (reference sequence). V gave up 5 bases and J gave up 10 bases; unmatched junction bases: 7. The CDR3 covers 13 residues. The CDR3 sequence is CASSLSGQGLAFF. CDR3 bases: TGTGCCAGCAGCCTTTCGGGACAGGGGCTAGCTTTCTTT.

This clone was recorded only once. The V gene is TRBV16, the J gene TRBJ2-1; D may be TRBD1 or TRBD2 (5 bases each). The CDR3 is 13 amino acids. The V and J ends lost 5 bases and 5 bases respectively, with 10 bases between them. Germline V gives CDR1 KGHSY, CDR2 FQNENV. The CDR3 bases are TGTGCCAGCAGCAAAGGGACGGACAATGAGCAGTTCTTC. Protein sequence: CASSKGTDNEQFF. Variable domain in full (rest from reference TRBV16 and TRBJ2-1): GEEVAQTPKHLVRGEGQKAKLYCAPIKGHSYVFWYQQVLKNEFKFLISFQNENVFDETGMPKERFSAKCLPNSPCSLEIQATKLEDSAVYFCASSKGTDNEQFFGPGTRLTVL.

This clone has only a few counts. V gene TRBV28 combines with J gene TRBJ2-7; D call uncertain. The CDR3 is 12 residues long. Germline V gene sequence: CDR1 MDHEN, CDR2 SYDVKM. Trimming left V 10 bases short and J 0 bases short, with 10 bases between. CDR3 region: CATNDNSYEQYF. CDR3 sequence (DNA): TGTGCCACCAATGACAACTCCTACGAGCAGTACTTC.

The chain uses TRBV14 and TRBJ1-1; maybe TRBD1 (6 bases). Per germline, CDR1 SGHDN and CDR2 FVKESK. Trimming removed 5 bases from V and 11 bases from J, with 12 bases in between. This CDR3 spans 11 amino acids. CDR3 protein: CASSEGGGAFF. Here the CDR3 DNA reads TGTGCCAGCAGCGAAGGGGGAGGGGCTTTCTTT.

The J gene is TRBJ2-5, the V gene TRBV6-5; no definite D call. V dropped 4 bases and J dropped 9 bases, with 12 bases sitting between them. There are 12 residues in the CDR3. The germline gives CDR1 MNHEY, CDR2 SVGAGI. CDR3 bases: TGTGCCAGCAGTTCTCCCCCCCACCCCCAGTACTTC. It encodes CASSSPPHPQYF.

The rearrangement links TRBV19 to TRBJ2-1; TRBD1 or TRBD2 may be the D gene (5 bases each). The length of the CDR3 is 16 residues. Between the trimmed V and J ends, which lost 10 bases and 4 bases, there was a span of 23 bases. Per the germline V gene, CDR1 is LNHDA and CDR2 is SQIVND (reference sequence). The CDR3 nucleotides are TGTGCCAATCAAAACCCCCACGGGACGGCATACAATGAGCAGTTCTTC. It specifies CANQNPHGTAYNEQFF. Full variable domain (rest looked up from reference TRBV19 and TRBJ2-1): DGGITQSPKYLFRKEGQNVTLSCEQNLNHDAMYWYRQDPGQGLRLIYYSQIVNDFQKGDIAEGYSVSREKKESFPLTVTSAQKNPTAFYLCANQNPHGTAYNEQFFGPGTRLTVL.

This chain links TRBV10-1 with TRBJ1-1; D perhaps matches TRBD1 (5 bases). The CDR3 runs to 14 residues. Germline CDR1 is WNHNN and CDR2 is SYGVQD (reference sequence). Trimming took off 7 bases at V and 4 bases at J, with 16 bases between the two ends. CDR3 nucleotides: TGCGCCAGCACCGCCACCGTGGGGGTCACTGAAGCTTTCTTT. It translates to CASTATVGVTEAFF.

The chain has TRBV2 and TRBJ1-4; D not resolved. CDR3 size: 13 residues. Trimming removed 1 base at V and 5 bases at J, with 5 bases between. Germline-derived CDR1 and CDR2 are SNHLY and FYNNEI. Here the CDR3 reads CASSEVRNEKLFF. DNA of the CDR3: TGTGCCAGCAGTGAAGTCCGAAATGAAAAACTGTTTTTT.